These T cell receptor beta chains were read from a single sample in a study of blood T cell repertoires in COVID-19. Sequenced by immunoSEQ multiplex PCR; TCRdb stores in-frame clones only, minus some. The sample has about 280,000 clones, about 90% seen once. Specimen: peripheral blood. These receptors originate from a woman younger than 45 with COVID-19, enrolled during active disease. The CDR3 runs from the conserved cysteine through the conserved F or W. The order of the fields is D gene, clone size, V gene, J gene, CDR3 protein, CDR3 DNA. The D gene is left open where the match is weak. The size of a clone is reported for some rows only, either as once, few or many, or as a class for expanded clones.

TRBD2	-	TRBV18	TRBJ2-1	CASSQGLAGDGAYNEQFF	TGTGCCAGCTCACAGGGACTAGCGGGAGACGGAGCCTACAATGAGCAGTTCTTC
-	once	TRBV24-1	TRBJ2-7	CATSDPTAYEQYF	TGTGCCACCAGTGACCCTACAGCCTACGAGCAGTACTTC
-	-	TRBV6-5	TRBJ1-1	CASSYEGGPEAFF	TGTGCCAGCAGTTACGAGGGAGGGCCTGAAGCTTTCTTT
TRBD1	-	TRBV19	TRBJ1-2	CASSRTGANGYTF	TGTGCCAGTAGTAGGACAGGCGCGAATGGCTACACCTTC
TRBD2	-	TRBV11-3	TRBJ2-2	CASSLGGGRATGELFF	TGTGCCAGCAGCTTAGGAGGCGGGAGGGCGACCGGGGAGCTGTTTTTT
TRBD2	-	TRBV9	TRBJ2-1	CASSVGLAGEGSFF	TGTGCCAGCAGCGTCGGACTAGCGGGAGAGGGATCCTTCTTC
-	-	TRBV5-1	TRBJ2-7	CASSLRDFKYEQYF	TGCGCCAGCAGCCTACGGGACTTTAAATACGAGCAGTACTTC
-	-	TRBV28	TRBJ1-5	CASRIDQDTLASNQPQHF	TGTGCCAGCAGAATCGATCAGGACACTTTGGCAAGCAATCAGCCCCAGCATTTT
-	-	TRBV7-2	TRBJ1-1	CASSLWRVGDTMNTEAFF	TGTGCCAGCAGCTTATGGAGAGTGGGGGACACCATGAACACTGAAGCTTTCTTT
-	-	TRBV28	TRBJ1-1	CASSHTGLGEAFF	TGTGCCAGCAGTCATACAGGGTTGGGTGAAGCTTTCTTT
TRBD1	-	TRBV4-2	TRBJ1-5	CASSPTGGGGNQPQHF	TGTGCCAGCAGCCCTACAGGGGGTGGCGGCAATCAGCCCCAGCATTTT
TRBD1	-	TRBV5-1	TRBJ2-7	CASSFTGVSYEQYF	TGCGCCAGCAGCTTCACAGGGGTTAGCTACGAGCAGTACTTC
-	few	TRBV4-1	TRBJ1-5	CASSQGSGARGSNQPQHF	TGCGCCAGCAGCCAAGGATCTGGGGCAAGGGGTAGCAATCAGCCCCAGCATTTT
-	-	TRBV5-1	TRBJ1-4	CASSPGGRHEKLFF	TGCGCCAGCAGCCCCGGCGGGCGGCATGAAAAACTGTTTTTT
-	-	TRBV10-3	TRBJ1-5	CAIPGWAGFNQPQHF	TGTGCCATCCCCGGGTGGGCAGGGTTCAATCAGCCCCAGCATTTT
TRBD2	-	TRBV9	TRBJ2-1	CASSVVASGNEQFF	TGTGCCAGCAGCGTAGTCGCTAGCGGGAATGAGCAGTTCTTC
-	-	TRBV5-1	TRBJ2-3	CASSSEGTDTQYF	TGCGCCAGCAGCTCTGAGGGCACAGATACGCAGTATTTT
-	once	TRBV18	TRBJ1-3	CASSDSEGNTIYF	TGTGCCAGCTCCGACAGTGAGGGAAACACCATATATTTT